Included here is one T cell receptor beta chain sequence, with context. Libraries were prepared by immunoSEQ multiplex PCR; TCRdb keeps only in-frame clonotypes and omits some of them. The sample carries around 600,000 clones, around 95% recorded once. CDR3 length: 15 amino acids. Germline CDR1 MNHEY, CDR2 SMNVEV (reference sequence). V lost 6 bases to trimming and J lost 1 base; unmatched junction nucleotides: 3. This specimen comes from a study of shared clonotypes between healthy human individuals. Study-wide context: Each donor's CD4 naive and CD4 memory cells filled three plates apiece, CD8 naive two, and CD8 memory one.

Naive CD8 cells lacked CD45RO, underwent positive selection for CCR7 and left out terminally differentiated effector memory CD45RA+ cells. The TCR sequence derives from a woman between 25 and 40 years old in good health. Input material: naive CD8+ T cells sorted from blood. The V gene is TRBV27, the J gene TRBJ2-6; 7 nucleotides align to TRBD2. The CDR3 protein is CASRYSGSGANVLTF. CDR3 sequence (DNA): TGTGCCAGCAGATATAGCGGGTCTGGGGCCAACGTCCTGACTTTC.